What follows describes a single T cell receptor (beta chain). These data come from a study of cytomegalovirus exposure and HLA in healthy donors. At the level of the study: Early released data had about 85 million unique TCRs, all coming from HLA-typed donors.

Germline assignment: CDR1 MNHNY and CDR2 SVGAGI (reference sequence). The CDR3 is made up of 13 amino acids. V was trimmed by 4 bases and J by 8 bases, leaving 9 bases between them. 13 Jbeta primers and 60 Vbeta primers were used for the PCR. Repertoires were generated with immunoSEQ multiplex PCR, while TCRdb's copy carries only in-frame clones and drops some. This table holds around 200,000 clones, 75% to 90% found once. This clonotype was sampled from a young woman in good health and CMV-seronegative. This chain uses TRBV6-6 with TRBJ1-6; D is uncertain. The sequencing sample was made of PBMCs. The CDR3 protein is CASSFAADSPLHF. In DNA form, the CDR3 reads TGTGCCAGCAGTTTCGCGGCCGATTCACCCCTCCACTTT.